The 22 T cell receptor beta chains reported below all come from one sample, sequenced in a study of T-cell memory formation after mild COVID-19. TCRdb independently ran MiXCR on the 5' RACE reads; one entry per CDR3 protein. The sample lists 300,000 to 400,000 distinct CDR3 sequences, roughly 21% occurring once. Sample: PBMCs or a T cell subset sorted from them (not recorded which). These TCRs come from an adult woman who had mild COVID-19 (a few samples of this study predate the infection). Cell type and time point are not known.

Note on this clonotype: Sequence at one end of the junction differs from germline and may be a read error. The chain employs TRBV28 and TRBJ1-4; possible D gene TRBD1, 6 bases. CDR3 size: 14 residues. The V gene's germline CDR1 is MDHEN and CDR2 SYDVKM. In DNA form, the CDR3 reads TGTGCCAGCAGTCCCCGGGGGGGCCAAATAATGGTCCTTTTT. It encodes CASSPRGGQIMVLF. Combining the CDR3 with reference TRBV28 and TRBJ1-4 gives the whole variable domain DVKVTQSSRYLVKRTGEKVFLECVQDMDHENMFWYRQDPGLGLRLIYFSYDVKMKEKGDIPEGYSVSREKKERFSLILESASTNQTSMYLCASSPRGGQIMVLFGSGTQLSVL.

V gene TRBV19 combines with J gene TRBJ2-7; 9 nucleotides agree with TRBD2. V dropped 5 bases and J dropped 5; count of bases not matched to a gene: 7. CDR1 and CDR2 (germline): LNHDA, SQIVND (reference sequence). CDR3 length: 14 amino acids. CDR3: CASSPTSGGNEQYF. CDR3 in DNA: TGTGCCAGTAGTCCGACTAGCGGTGGCAACGAGCAGTACTTC.

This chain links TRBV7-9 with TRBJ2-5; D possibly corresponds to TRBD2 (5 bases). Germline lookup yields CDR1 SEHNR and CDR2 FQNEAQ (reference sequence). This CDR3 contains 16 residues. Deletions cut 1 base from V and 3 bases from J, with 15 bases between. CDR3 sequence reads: CASSLVLGLTKETQYF. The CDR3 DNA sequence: TGTGCCAGCAGCTTAGTTCTAGGACTTACTAAAGAGACCCAGTACTTC.

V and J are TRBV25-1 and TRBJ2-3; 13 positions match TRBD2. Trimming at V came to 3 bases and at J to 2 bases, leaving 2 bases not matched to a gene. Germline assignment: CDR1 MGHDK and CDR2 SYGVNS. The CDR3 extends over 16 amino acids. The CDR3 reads CASSDGLAGDTDTQYF. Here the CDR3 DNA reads TGTGCCAGCAGTGACGGACTAGCGGGGGACACAGATACGCAGTATTTT.

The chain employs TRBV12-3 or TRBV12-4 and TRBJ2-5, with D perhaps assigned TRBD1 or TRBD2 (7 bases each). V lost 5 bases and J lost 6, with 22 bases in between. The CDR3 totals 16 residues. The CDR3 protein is CASSLRGGGIGKTQYF. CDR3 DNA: TGTGCCAGCAGTCTTCGGGGAGGGGGCATCGGAAAGACCCAGTACTTC.

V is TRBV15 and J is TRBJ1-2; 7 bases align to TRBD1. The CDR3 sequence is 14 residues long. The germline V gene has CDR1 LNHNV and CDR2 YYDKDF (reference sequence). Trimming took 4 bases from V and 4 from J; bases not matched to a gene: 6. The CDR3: CATSIETGSYGYTF. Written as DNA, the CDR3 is TGTGCCACCAGCATCGAGACAGGGAGCTATGGCTACACCTTC. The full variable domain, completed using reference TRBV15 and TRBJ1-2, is DAMVIQNPRYQVTQFGKPVTLSCSQTLNHNVMYWYQQKSSQAPKLLFHYYDKDFNNEADTPDNFQSRRPNTSFCFLDIRSPGLGDTAMYLCATSIETGSYGYTFGSGTRLTVV.

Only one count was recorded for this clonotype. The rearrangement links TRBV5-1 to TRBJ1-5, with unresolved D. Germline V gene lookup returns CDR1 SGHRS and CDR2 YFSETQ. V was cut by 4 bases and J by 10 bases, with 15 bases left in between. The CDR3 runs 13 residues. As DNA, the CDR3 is TGCGCCAGCAGCGCTGACGGGGAGGGTCCCCAGCATTTT. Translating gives CASSADGEGPQHF.

For the CDR3, the DNA is TGTGCCAGCAAGATCGACAGTTTGTTAAACACTGAAGCTTTCTTT. Protein: CASKIDSLLNTEAFF. V is TRBV6-5 and J is TRBJ1-1, with D maybe TRBD1 (5 bases). Germline CDR1 is MNHEY and CDR2 is SVGAGI. V lost 7 bases and J 2 bases, leaving 17 bases between the germline ends. The CDR3 loop spans 15 amino acids.

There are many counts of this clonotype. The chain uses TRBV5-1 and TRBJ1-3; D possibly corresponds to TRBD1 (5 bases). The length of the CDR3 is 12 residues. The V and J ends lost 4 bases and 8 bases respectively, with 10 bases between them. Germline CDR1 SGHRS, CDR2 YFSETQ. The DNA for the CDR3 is TGCGCCAGCAGCCGGTCCAGGGACACCATATATTTT. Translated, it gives CASSRSRDTIYF.

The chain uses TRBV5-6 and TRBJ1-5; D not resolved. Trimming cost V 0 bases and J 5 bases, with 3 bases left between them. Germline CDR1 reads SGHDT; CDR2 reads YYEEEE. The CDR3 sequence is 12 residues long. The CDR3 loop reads CASSLVDQPQHF. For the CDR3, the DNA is TGTGCCAGCAGCTTGGTAGATCAGCCCCAGCATTTT.

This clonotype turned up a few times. In DNA form, the CDR3 reads TGTGCCAGCAGCTTTCCAGGACTAGCGGGAGAGAACACCGGGGAGCTGTTTTTT. Translated, it gives CASSFPGLAGENTGELFF. The chain carries TRBV7-9 and TRBJ2-2; 13 positions agree with TRBD2. The J segment lost 1 base and the V segment lost 3 bases, leaving 5 bases of the junction unmatched. CDR1 is SEHNR and CDR2 is FQNEAQ in the germline V gene (reference sequence). The CDR3 spans 18 residues.

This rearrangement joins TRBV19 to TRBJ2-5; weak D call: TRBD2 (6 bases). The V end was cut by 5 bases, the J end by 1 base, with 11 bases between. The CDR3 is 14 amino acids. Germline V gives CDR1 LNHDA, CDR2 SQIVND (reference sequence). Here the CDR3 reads CASSFRGFQETQYF. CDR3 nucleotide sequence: TGTGCCAGTAGTTTCCGGGGGTTCCAAGAGACCCAGTACTTC.

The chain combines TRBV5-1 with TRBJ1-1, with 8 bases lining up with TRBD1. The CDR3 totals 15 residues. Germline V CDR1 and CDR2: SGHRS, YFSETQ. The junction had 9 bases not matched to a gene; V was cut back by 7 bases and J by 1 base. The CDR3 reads CASSSWTGTNTEAFF. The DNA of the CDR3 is TGCGCCAGCTCGTCTTGGACAGGGACGAACACTGAAGCTTTCTTT.

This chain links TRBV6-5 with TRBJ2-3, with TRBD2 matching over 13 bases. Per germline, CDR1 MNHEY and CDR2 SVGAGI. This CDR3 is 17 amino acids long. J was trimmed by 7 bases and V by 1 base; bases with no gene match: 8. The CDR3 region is CASSYYPGTSGKHTQYF. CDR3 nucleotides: TGTGCCAGCAGTTACTACCCTGGGACTAGCGGGAAGCATACGCAGTATTTT.

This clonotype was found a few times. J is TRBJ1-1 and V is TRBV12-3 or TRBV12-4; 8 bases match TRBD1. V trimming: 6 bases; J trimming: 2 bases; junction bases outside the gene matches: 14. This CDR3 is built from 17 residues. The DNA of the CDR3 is TGTGCCAGCAGCCCGGGGGACAGGAGGTCGATAAACACTGAAGCTTTCTTT. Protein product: CASSPGDRRSINTEAFF.

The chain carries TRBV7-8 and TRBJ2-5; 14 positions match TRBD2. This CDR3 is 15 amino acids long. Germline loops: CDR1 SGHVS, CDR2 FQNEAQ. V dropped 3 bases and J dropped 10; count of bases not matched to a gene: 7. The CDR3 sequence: CASSLGLAGESGQYF. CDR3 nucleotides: TGTGCCAGCAGCTTGGGACTAGCGGGAGAGAGTGGCCAGTACTTC. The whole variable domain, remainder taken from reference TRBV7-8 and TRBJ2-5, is GAGVSQSPRYKVAKRGQDVALRCDPISGHVSLFWYQQALGQGPEFLTYFQNEAQLDKSGLPSDRFFAERPEGSVSTLKIQRTQQEDSAVYLCASSLGLAGESGQYFGPGTRLLVL.

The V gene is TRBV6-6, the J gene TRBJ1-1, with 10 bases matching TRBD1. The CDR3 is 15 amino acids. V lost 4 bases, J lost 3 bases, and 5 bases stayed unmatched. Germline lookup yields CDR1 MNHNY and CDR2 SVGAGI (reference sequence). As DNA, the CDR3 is TGTGCCAGCAGTTCCCGCGGGACAGGGGACACTGAAGCTTTCTTT. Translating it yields CASSSRGTGDTEAFF.

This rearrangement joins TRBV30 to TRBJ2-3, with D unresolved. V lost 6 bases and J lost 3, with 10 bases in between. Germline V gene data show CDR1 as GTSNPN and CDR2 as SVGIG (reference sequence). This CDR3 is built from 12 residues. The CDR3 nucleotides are TGTGCCTGCCGCGGATTGACAGATACGCAGTATTTT. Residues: CACRGLTDTQYF.

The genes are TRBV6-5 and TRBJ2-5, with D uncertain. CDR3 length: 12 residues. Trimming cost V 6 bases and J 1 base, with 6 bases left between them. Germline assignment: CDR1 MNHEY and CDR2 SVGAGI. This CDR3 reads CASRETQETQYF. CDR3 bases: TGTGCCAGCAGAGAAACCCAAGAGACCCAGTACTTC.

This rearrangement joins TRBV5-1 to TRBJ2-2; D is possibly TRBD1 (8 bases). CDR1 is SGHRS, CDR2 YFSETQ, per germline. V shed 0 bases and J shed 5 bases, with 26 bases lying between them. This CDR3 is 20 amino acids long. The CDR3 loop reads CASSLAGDYPGQDKTGELFF. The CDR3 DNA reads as TGCGCCAGCAGCTTGGCCGGGGACTATCCGGGACAGGACAAAACCGGGGAGCTGTTTTTT.

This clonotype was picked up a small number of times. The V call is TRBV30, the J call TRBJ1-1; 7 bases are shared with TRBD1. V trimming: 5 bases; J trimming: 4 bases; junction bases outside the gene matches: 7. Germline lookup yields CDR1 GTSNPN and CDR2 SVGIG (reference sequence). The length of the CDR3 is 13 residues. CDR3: CAWQSGGFTEAFF. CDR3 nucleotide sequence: TGTGCCTGGCAATCAGGGGGTTTCACTGAAGCTTTCTTT.

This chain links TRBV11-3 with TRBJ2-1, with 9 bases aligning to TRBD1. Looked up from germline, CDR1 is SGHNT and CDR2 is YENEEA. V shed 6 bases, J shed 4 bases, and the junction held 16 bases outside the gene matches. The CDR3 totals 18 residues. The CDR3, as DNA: TGTGCCAGCAGTCAACCCGATTACAGGGGGCAAGGGTACAATGAGCAGTTCTTC. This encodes CASSQPDYRGQGYNEQFF.